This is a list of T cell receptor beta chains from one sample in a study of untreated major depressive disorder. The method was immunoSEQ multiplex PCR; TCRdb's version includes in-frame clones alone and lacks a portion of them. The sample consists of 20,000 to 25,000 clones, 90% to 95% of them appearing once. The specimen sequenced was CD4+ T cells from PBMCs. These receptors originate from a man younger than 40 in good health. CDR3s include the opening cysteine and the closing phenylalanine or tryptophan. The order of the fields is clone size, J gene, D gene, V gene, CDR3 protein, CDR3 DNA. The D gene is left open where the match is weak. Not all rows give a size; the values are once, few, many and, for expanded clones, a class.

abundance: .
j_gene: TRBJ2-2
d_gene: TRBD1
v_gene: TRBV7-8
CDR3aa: CASSLVRIGVGTEVTGELFF
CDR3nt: TGTGCCAGCAGCTTAGTTCGGATCGGTGTGGGGACAGAAGTTACCGGGGAGCTGTTTTTT

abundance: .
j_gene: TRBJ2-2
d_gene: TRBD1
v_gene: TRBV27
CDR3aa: CASSFLLTGGTGELFF
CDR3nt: TGTGCCAGCAGTTTTTTGTTGACAGGGGGCACCGGGGAGCTGTTTTTT

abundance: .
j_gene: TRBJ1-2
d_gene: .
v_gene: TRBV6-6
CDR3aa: CASSPDPSYGYTF
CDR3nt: TGTGCCAGCAGCCCGGACCCCTCCTATGGCTACACCTTC

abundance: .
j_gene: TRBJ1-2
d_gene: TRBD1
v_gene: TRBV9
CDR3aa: CASSDSGTVNVGYTF
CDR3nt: TGTGCCAGCAGCGACTCCGGGACAGTGAATGTGGGCTACACCTTC

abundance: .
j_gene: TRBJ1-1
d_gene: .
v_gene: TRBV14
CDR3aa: CASSQAGSEAFF
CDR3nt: TGTGCCAGCAGCCAAGCCGGGTCTGAAGCTTTCTTT

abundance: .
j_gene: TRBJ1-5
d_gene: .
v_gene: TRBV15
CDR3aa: CATSRPNRDSYSNQPQHF
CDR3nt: TGTGCCACCAGCAGACCTAACCGGGACTCCTATAGCAATCAGCCCCAGCATTTT

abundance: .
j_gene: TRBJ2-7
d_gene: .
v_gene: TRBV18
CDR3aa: CASSPQYEQYF
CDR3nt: TGTGCCAGCTCACCCCAATACGAGCAGTACTTC

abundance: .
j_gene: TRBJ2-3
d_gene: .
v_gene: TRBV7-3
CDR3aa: CASSLDGPADPTDTQYF
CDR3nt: TGTGCCAGCAGCTTAGACGGCCCGGCAGATCCCACAGATACGCAGTATTTT

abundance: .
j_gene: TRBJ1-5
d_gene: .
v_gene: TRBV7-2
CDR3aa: CASSFGSSDWRQPQHF
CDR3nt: TGTGCCAGCAGCTTTGGGAGTAGTGATTGGCGTCAGCCCCAGCATTTT

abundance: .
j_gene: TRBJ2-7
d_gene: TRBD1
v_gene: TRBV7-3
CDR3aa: CASGRGLEVDEQYF
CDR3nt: TGTGCCAGCGGTAGGGGGCTTGAGGTCGACGAGCAGTACTTC

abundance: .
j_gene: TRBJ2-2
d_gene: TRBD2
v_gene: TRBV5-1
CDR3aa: CASTQTSGITGELFF
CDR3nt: TGCGCCAGCACCCAGACTAGCGGGATCACCGGGGAGCTGTTTTTT

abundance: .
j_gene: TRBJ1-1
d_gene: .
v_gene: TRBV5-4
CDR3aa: CASSPGGFISGEAFF
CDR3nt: TGTGCCAGCAGCCCGGGGGGATTTATTTCGGGTGAAGCTTTCTTT

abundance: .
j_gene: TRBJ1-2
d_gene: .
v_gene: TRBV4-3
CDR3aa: CASSQEGPAPKGGYTF
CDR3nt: TGCGCCAGCAGCCAAGAAGGCCCAGCTCCCAAGGGGGGCTACACCTTC

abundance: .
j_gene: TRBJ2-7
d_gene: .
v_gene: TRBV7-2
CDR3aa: CASSPTVSYEQYF
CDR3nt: TGTGCCAGCAGCCCGACAGTCAGCTACGAGCAGTACTTC

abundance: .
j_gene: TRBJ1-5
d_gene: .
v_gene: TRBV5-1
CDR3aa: CASSFRQGGQPQHF
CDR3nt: TGCGCCAGCAGCTTTAGGCAGGGTGGGCAGCCCCAGCATTTT

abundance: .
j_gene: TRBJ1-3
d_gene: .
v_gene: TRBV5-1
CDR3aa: CASSPTSGSSGNTIYF
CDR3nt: TGCGCCAGCAGCCCGACTTCAGGAAGCTCTGGAAACACCATATATTTT

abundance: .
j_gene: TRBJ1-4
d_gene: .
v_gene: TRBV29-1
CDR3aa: CSVQRGATEKLFF
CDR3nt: TGCAGCGTCCAGAGGGGTGCGACGGAAAAACTGTTTTTT

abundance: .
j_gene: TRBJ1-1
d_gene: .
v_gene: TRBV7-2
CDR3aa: CASSLGGVSNTEAFF
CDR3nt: TGTGCCAGCAGCTTAGGAGGGGTCTCGAACACTGAAGCTTTCTTT

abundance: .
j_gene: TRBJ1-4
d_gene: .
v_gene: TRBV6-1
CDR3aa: CASRPDLTGEKLFF
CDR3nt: TGTGCCAGCAGACCCGACCTAACCGGGGAAAAACTGTTTTTT

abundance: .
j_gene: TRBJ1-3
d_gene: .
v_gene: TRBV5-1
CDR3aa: CASTPGGSGNTIYF
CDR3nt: TGCGCCAGCACCCCAGGAGGCTCTGGAAACACCATATATTTT

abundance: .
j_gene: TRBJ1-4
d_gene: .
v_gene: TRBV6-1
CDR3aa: CASSGTGSTNEKLFF
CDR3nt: TGTGCCAGCAGTGGAACAGGGTCGACTAATGAAAAACTGTTTTTT

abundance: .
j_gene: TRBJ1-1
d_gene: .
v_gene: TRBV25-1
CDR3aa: CASSLMGTEAFF
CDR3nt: TGTGCCAGCAGTCTCATGGGGACTGAAGCTTTCTTT

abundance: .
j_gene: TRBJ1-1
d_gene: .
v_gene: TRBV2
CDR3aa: CASSESPSNTEAFF
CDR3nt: TGTGCCAGCAGTGAATCGCCCTCGAACACTGAAGCTTTCTTT

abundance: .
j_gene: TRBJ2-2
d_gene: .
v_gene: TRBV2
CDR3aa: CASSRFLGVANTGELFF
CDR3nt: TGTGCCAGCAGCAGATTCTTGGGGGTTGCGAACACCGGGGAGCTGTTTTTT

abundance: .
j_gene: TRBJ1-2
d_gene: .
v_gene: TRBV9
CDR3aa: CASSTPGRSYGYTF
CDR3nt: TGTGCCAGCAGCACACCGGGACGCTCCTATGGCTACACCTTC

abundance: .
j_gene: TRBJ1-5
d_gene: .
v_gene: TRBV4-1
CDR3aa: CASSQESGGLNQPQHF
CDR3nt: TGCGCCAGCAGCCAAGAATCCGGGGGTCTCAATCAGCCCCAGCATTTT

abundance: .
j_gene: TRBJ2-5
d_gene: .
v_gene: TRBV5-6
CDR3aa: CASIRGRGETQYF
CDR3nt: TGTGCCAGCATTCGGGGCAGGGGTGAGACCCAGTACTTC

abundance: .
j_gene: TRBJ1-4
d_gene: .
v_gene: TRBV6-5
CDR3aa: CASARTVGEKLFF
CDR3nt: TGTGCCAGCGCCCGGACAGTCGGTGAAAAACTGTTTTTT

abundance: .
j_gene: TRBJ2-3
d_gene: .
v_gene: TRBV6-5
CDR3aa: CASGVLRSTDTQYF
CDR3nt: TGTGCCAGCGGTGTCCTGCGGAGCACAGATACGCAGTATTTT

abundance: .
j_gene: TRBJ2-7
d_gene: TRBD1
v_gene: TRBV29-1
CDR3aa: CSAGGQGAEQYF
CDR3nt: TGCAGCGCCGGGGGACAGGGGGCCGAGCAGTACTTC

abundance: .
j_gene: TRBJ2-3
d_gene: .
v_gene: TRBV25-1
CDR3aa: CASGPGDTDTQYF
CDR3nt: TGTGCCAGCGGGCCGGGCGACACAGATACGCAGTATTTT

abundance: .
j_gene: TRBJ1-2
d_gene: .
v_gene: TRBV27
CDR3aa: CASSLRGHEDGYTF
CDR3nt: TGTGCCAGCAGTTTACGGGGACATGAAGATGGCTACACCTTC

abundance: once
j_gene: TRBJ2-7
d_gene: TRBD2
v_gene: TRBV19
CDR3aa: CASSPGTSPGEQYF
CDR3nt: TGTGCCAGTAGTCCCGGGACTAGCCCAGGCGAGCAGTACTTC

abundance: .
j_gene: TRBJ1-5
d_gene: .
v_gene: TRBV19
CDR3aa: CASMALGHHKGQPQHF
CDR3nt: TGTGCCAGTATGGCACTAGGGCACCATAAAGGGCAGCCCCAGCATTTT

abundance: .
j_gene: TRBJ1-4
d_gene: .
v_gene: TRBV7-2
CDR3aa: CASSQGLANEKLFF
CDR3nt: TGTGCCAGCAGCCAGGGGCTCGCTAATGAAAAACTGTTTTTT

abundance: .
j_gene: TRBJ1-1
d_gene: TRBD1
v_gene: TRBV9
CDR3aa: CASSVSQGAGRNTEAFF
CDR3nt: TGTGCCAGCAGCGTCAGTCAGGGGGCAGGTAGGAACACTGAAGCTTTCTTT

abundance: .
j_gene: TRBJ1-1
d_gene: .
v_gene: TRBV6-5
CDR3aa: CASSWGRTNTEAFF
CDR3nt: TGTGCCAGCAGTTGGGGACGGACGAACACTGAAGCTTTCTTT

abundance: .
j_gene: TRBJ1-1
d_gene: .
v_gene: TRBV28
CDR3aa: CASSSWRGKIPEAFF
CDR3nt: TGTGCCAGCAGTTCCTGGAGGGGGAAGATTCCTGAAGCTTTCTTT

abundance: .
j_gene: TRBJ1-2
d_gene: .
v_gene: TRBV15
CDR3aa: CATSRELGFVGYTF
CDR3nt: TGTGCCACCAGCAGAGAACTCGGGTTTGTCGGCTACACCTTC

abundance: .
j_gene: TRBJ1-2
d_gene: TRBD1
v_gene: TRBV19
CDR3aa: CASSMGGQGRFYTF
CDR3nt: TGTGCCAGTAGTATGGGTGGACAGGGACGCTTCTACACCTTC

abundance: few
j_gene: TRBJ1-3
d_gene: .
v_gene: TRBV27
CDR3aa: CASRRNRDSGNTIYF
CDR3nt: TGTGCCAGCAGGCGAAACAGAGACTCTGGAAACACCATATATTTT

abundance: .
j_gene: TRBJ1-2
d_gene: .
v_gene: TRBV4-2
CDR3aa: CASSQVLGREGYGYTF
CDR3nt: TGTGCCAGCAGCCAAGTTCTTGGTCGGGAGGGATACGGCTACACCTTC

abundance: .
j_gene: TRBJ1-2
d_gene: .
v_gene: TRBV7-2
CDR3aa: CASSPEVGGYTF
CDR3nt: TGTGCCAGCAGCCCGGAGGTGGGGGGCTACACCTTC

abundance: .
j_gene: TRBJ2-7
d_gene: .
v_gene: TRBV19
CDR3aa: CASSVGTYEQYF
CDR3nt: TGTGCCAGTAGCGTCGGGACCTACGAGCAGTACTTC

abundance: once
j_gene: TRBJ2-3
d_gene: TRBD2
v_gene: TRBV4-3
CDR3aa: CASSQSYLRTSGEQDTQYF
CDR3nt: TGCGCCAGCAGCCAATCGTACCTCCGGACTAGCGGTGAGCAAGATACGCAGTATTTT

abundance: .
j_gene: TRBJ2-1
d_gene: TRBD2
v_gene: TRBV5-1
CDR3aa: CASSPGLAGSYNEQFF
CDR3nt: TGCGCCAGCAGCCCGGGACTAGCCGGTTCCTACAATGAGCAGTTCTTC

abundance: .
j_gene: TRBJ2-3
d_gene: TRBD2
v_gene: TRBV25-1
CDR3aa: CASSPRSGRAGKTDTQYF
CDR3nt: TGTGCCAGCAGTCCCCGTAGCGGGAGGGCCGGTAAGACAGATACGCAGTATTTT

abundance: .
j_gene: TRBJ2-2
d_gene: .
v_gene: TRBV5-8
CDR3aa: CAGFGRQNTGELFF
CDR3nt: TGTGCCGGATTTGGGAGACAGAACACCGGGGAGCTGTTTTTT

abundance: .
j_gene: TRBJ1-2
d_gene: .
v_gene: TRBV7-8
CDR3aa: CASSLGTAAWGYTF
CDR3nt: TGTGCCAGCAGCTTAGGGACAGCAGCTTGGGGCTACACCTTC

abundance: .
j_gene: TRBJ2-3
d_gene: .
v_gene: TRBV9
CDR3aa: CASSVGTLGATDTQYF
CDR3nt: TGTGCCAGCAGCGTAGGCACTTTGGGAGCCACAGATACGCAGTATTTT

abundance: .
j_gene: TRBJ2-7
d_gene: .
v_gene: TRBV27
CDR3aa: CASSPGTLIYEQYF
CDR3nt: TGTGCCAGCAGTCCCGGGACACTCATCTACGAGCAGTACTTC

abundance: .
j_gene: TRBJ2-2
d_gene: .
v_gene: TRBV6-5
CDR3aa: CASSYSDTFTGELFF
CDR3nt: TGTGCCAGCAGTTACTCGGACACCTTCACCGGGGAGCTGTTTTTT

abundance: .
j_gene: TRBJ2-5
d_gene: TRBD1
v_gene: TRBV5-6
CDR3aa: CASSTGTAQETQYF
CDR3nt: TGTGCCAGCAGCACCGGGACAGCTCAAGAGACCCAGTACTTC

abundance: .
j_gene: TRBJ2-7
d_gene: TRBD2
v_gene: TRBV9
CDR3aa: CASSAGTSPITYEQYF
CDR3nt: TGTGCCAGCAGTGCCGGGACTAGTCCCATTACCTACGAGCAGTACTTC

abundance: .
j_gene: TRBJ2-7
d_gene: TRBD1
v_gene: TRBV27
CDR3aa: CASSRTGGPYEQYF
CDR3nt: TGTGCCAGCAGTAGGACAGGGGGCCCCTACGAGCAGTACTTC